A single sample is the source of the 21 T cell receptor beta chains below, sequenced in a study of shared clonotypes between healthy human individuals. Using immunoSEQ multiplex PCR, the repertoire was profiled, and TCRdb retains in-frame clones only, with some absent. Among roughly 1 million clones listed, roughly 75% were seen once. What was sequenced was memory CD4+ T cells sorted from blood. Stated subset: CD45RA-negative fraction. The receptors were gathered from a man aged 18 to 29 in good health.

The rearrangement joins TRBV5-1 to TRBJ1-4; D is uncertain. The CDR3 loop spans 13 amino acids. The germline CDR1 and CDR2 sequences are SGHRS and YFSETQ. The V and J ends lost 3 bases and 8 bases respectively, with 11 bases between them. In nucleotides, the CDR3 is TGCGCCAGCAGCTCGGGGATGGGGGAAAAACTGTTTTTT. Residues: CASSSGMGEKLFF.

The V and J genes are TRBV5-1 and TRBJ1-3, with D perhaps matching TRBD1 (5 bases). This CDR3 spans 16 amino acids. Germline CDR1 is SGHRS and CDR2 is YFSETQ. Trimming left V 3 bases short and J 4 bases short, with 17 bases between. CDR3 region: CASSSRGAQSGNTIYF. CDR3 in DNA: TGCGCCAGCAGCTCCAGAGGGGCGCAGTCGGGAAACACCATATATTTT.

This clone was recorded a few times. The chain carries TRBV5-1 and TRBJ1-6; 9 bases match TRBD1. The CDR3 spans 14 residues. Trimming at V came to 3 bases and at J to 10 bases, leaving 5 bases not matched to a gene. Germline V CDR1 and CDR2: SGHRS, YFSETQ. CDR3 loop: CASSSGTGRSPLHF. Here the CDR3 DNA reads TGCGCCAGCAGCTCCGGGACAGGGCGATCACCCCTCCACTTT.

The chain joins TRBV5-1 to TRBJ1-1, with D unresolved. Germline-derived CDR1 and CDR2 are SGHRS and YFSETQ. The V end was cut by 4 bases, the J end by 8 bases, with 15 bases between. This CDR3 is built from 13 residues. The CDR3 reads CASSPLIGYEAFF. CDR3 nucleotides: TGCGCCAGCAGCCCCCTGATTGGGTACGAAGCTTTCTTT. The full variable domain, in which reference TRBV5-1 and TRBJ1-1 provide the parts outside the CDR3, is KAGVTQTPRYLIKTRGQQVTLSCSPISGHRSVSWYQQTPGQGLQFLFEYFSETQRNKGNFPGRFSGRQFSNSRSEMNVSTLELGDSALYLCASSPLIGYEAFFGQGTRLTVV.

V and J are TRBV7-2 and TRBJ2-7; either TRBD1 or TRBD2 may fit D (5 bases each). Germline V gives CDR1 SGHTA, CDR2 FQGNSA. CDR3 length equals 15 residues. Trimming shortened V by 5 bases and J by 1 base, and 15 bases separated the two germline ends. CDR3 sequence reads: CASSTSPGASYEQYF. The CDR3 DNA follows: TGTGCCAGCAGCACGTCTCCCGGGGCATCCTACGAGCAGTACTTC.

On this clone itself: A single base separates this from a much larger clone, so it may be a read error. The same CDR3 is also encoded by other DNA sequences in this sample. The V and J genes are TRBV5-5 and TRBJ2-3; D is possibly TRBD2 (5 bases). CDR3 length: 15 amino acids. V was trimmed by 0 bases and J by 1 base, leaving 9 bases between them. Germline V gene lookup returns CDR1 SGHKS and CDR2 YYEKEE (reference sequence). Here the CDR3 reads CASSLAGRGTDTQYF. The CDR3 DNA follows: TGTGCCAGCAGCTTGGCCGGGCGGGGCACAGATACGCAGTATTTT.

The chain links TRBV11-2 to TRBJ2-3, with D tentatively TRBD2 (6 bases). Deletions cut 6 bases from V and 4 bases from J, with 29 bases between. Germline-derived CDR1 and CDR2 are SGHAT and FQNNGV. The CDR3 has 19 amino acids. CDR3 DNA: TGTGCCAGCAGGGCATTTCGAGTATCCCGGGACTTATGGGCAGATACGCAGTATTTT. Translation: CASRAFRVSRDLWADTQYF. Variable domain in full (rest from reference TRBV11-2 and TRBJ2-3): EAGVAQSPRYKIIEKRQSVAFWCNPISGHATLYWYQQILGQGPKLLIQFQNNGVVDDSQLPKDRFSAERLKGVDSTLKIQPAKLEDSAVYLCASRAFRVSRDLWADTQYFGPGTRLTVL.

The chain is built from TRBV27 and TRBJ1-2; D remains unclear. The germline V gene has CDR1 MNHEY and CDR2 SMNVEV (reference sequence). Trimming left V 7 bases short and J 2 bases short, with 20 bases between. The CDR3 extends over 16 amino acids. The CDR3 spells CASTETPFTANYGYTF. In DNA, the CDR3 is TGTGCCAGCACCGAAACGCCCTTCACCGCGAACTATGGCTACACCTTC.

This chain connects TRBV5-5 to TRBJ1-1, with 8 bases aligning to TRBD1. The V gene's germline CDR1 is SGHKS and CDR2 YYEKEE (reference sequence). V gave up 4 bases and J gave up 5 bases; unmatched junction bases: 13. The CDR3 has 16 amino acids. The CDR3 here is CASSREFGQGGTEAFF. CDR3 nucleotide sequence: TGTGCCAGCAGCAGAGAATTCGGACAGGGAGGGACTGAAGCTTTCTTT. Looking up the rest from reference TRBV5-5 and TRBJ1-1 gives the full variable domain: DAGVTQSPTHLIKTRGQQVTLRCSPISGHKSVSWYQQVLGQGPQFIFQYYEKEERGRGNFPDRFSARQFPNYSSELNVNALLLGDSALYLCASSREFGQGGTEAFFGQGTRLTVV.

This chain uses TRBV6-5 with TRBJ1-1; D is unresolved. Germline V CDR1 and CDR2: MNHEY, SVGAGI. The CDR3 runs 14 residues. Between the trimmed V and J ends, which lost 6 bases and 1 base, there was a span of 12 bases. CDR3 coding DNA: TGTGCCAGCAGGATGAGGGAGGAGAACACTGAAGCTTTCTTT. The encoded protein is CASRMREENTEAFF.

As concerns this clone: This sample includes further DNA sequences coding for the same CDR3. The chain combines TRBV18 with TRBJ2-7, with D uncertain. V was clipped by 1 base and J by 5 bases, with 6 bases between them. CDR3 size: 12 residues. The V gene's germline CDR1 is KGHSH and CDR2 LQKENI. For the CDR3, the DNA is TGTGCCAGCTCACCACAAGGAGACGAGCAGTACTTC. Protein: CASSPQGDEQYF.

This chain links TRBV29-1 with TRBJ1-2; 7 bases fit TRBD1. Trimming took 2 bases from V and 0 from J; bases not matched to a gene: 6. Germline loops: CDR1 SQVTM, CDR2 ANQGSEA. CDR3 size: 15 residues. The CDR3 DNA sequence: TGCAGCGTTGAATCGAGGGGACAGACTAACTATGGCTACACCTTC. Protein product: CSVESRGQTNYGYTF.

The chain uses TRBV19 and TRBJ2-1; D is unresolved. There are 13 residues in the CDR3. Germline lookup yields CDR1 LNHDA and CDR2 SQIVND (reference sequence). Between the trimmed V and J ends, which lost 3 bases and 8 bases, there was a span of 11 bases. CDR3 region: CASSIGRADEQFF. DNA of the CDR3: TGTGCCAGTAGTATCGGCAGAGCCGATGAGCAGTTCTTC.

The CDR3 nucleotides read TGTGCCACCATTGGGGGGGTGAACACCGGGGAGCTGTTTTTT. This codes for CATIGGVNTGELFF. The rearrangement links TRBV2 to TRBJ2-2; 7 bases agree with TRBD2. V shed 10 bases, J shed 1 base, and the junction held 6 bases outside the gene matches. The CDR3 is made up of 14 amino acids. The germline gives CDR1 SNHLY, CDR2 FYNNEI.

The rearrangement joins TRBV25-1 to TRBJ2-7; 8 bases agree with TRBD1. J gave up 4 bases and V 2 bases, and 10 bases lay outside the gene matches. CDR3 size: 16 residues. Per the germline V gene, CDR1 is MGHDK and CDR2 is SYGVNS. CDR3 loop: CASSEAGTGVEYEQYF. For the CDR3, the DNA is TGTGCCAGCAGTGAAGCCGGGACAGGAGTAGAGTACGAGCAGTACTTC.

The CDR3 DNA follows: TGTGCCAGCAGTTCCCCGGGACAGCGATCTAACTATGGCTACACCTTC. Protein product: CASSSPGQRSNYGYTF. This rearrangement joins TRBV6-5 to TRBJ1-2; 7 bases line up with TRBD1. Germline CDR1 is MNHEY and CDR2 is SVGAGI. This CDR3 spans 16 amino acids. V trimming: 4 bases; J trimming: 0 bases; junction bases outside the gene matches: 8.

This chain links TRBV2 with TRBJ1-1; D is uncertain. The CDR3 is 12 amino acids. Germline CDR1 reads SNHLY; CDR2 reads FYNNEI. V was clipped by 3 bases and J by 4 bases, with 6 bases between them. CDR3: CASSDAGTEAFF. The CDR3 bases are TGTGCCAGCAGTGATGCGGGCACTGAAGCTTTCTTT.

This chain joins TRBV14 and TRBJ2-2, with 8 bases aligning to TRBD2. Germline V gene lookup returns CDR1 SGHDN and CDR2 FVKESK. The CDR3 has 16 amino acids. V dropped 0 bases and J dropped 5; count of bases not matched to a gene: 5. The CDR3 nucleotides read TGTGCCAGCAGCCAAGATCGGGGGGGCAAAACCGGGGAGCTGTTTTTT. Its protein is CASSQDRGGKTGELFF.

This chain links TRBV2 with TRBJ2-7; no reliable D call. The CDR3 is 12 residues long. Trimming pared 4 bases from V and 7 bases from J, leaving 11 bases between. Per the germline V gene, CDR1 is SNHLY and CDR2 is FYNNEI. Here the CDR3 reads CASSGLPQEQYF. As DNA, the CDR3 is TGTGCCAGCAGTGGGCTACCACAGGAGCAGTACTTC.

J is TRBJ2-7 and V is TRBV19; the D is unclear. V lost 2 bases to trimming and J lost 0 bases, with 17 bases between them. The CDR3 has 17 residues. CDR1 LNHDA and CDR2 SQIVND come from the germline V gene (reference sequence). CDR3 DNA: TGTGCCAGTAGTATAACCGCCGGACCGACGAGCTCCTACGAGCAGTACTTC. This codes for CASSITAGPTSSYEQYF.

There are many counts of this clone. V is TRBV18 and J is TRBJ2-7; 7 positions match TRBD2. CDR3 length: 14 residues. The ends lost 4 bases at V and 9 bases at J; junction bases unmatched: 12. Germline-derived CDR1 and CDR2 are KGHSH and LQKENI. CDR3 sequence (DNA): TGTGCCAGCTCACAGCCTCCGGGAGGAGAGGTGCAGTACTTC. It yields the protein CASSQPPGGEVQYF.